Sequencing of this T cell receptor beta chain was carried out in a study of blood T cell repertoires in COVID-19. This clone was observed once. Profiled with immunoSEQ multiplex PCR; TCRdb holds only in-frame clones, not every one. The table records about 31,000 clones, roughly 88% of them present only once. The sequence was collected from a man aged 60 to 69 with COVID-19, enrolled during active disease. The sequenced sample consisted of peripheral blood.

The CDR3 loop is CAIREDRNSPLHF. CDR3 nucleotide sequence: TGTGCCATCAGAGAGGACAGAAATTCACCCCTCCACTTT. This chain links TRBV10-3 with TRBJ1-6; TRBD1 is a possible D gene (6 bases). This CDR3 comprises 13 residues. The germline V and J ends were trimmed by 6 bases and 7 bases, with 10 bases remaining between them. CDR1 and CDR2 (germline): ENHRY, SYGVKD.